The 17 T cell receptor beta chains below were found in one sample sequenced in a study of blood T cell repertoires in COVID-19. Clones were read by immunoSEQ multiplex PCR, and TCRdb kept only the in-frame ones, dropping some. The table shows around 110,000 clones, with around 80% occurring only once. The sequenced sample was peripheral blood. The receptors come from a man between 65 and 80 years old with active or convalescent COVID-19.

The J gene is TRBJ1-2, the V gene TRBV21-1; the D call of TRBD1 is as the table states it, not checked on the DNA. TRBV21-1 is a known pseudogene. The CDR3 sequence is 12 residues long. The CDR3 DNA sequence: TGTGCCAGCAGGGACAGGTGGGATGGCTACACCTTC. Translation gives CASRDRWDGYTF.

This sequence joins TRBV4-2 and TRBJ2-1, with 11 bases identical to TRBD2. V dropped 4 bases and J dropped 7; count of bases not matched to a gene: 9. The CDR3 totals 16 residues. Germline lookup yields CDR1 LGHNA and CDR2 YNFKEQ. Here the CDR3 reads CASSPLTSGSRNEQFF. As DNA, the CDR3 is TGTGCCAGCAGCCCCCTCACTAGCGGGAGTAGGAATGAGCAGTTCTTC.

The chain is built from TRBV6-1 and TRBJ2-5, with a weak D call TRBD2 (6 bases). This CDR3 region has 15 residues. V was cut by 0 bases and J by 1 base, with 9 bases left in between. The germline V gene has CDR1 MNHNS and CDR2 SASEGT. The CDR3 DNA reads as TGTGCCAGCAGTGAAGCGAGGGACTTCCAAGAGACCCAGTACTTC. This translates into CASSEARDFQETQYF.

The chain carries TRBV5-4 and TRBJ1-4; D is perhaps TRBD1 (5 bases). Germline values: CDR1 SGHNT, CDR2 YYREEE (reference sequence). This CDR3 is built from 13 residues. Trimming removed 5 bases at V and 10 bases at J, with 15 bases between. The CDR3 sequence: CASRSGAEGKLFF. CDR3 nucleotides: TGTGCCAGCAGAAGCGGGGCCGAAGGAAAACTGTTTTTT.

This sequence joins TRBV7-9 and TRBJ2-7; unclear D gene. The CDR3 is 14 amino acids. Germline CDR1 is SEHNR and CDR2 is FQNEAQ (reference sequence). Trimming shortened V by 2 bases and J by 2 bases, and 10 bases separated the two germline ends. The CDR3 sequence is CASSLQVNTYEQYF. Written as DNA, the CDR3 is TGTGCCAGCAGCTTACAGGTGAATACCTACGAGCAGTACTTC.

The rearrangement joins TRBV24-1 to TRBJ2-2; 8 positions match TRBD2. Germline V gene lookup returns CDR1 KGHDR and CDR2 SFDVKD. This CDR3 region has 17 residues. The J segment lost 0 bases and the V segment lost 6 bases, leaving 8 bases of the junction unmatched. The CDR3 DNA is TGTGCCACCAGTCGCCGCGGGAGGACCTCGAACACCGGGGAGCTGTTTTTT. It encodes CATSRRGRTSNTGELFF.

The CDR3 protein is CASSLTTVNTEAFF. The CDR3 nucleotides are TGCGCCAGCAGCCTAACGACAGTGAACACTGAAGCTTTCTTT. The rearrangement joins TRBV5-1 to TRBJ1-1, with D tentatively TRBD1 (5 bases). CDR1 SGHRS and CDR2 YFSETQ come from the germline V gene. The CDR3 is 14 amino acids. Trimming left V 4 bases short and J 0 bases short, with 10 bases between. Filled out from reference TRBV5-1 and TRBJ1-1, the complete variable domain reads KAGVTQTPRYLIKTRGQQVTLSCSPISGHRSVSWYQQTPGQGLQFLFEYFSETQRNKGNFPGRFSGRQFSNSRSEMNVSTLELGDSALYLCASSLTTVNTEAFFGQGTRLTVV.

This rearrangement joins TRBV15 to TRBJ2-7; 8 bases fit TRBD1. J lost 2 bases, V lost 4 bases, and 4 bases had no gene match. Germline V gene lookup returns CDR1 LNHNV and CDR2 YYDKDF (reference sequence). There are 14 residues in the CDR3. The CDR3 loop reads CATSTDRGPYEQYF. CDR3 sequence (DNA): TGTGCCACCAGCACCGACAGGGGCCCCTACGAGCAGTACTTC.

This clone was picked up one time. This sequence joins TRBV29-1 and TRBJ2-5; 14 bases align to TRBD2. The length of the CDR3 is 15 residues. Germline assignment: CDR1 SQVTM and CDR2 ANQGSEA. The V gene end was trimmed by 5 bases and the J gene end by 5 bases; junction bases not matched to a gene: 7. For the CDR3, the DNA is TGCAGCGTTCTTCCGACTAGCGGGAGGGCGGAGACCCAGTACTTC. Protein: CSVLPTSGRAETQYF.

This CDR3 reads CASSLEGAGGAASPLHF. Here the CDR3 DNA reads TGTGCCAGCAGCTTGGAGGGGGCGGGAGGGGCGGCGTCACCCCTCCACTTT. The chain uses TRBV5-4 and TRBJ1-6, with 7 nucleotides matching TRBD1. The CDR3 has 17 amino acids. Losses at the gene ends were 0 bases for V and 10 bases for J; bases not matched to a gene: 13. From germline, CDR1 is SGHNT and CDR2 YYREEE (reference sequence). Drawing the rest from reference TRBV5-4 and TRBJ1-6, the complete variable domain is ETGVTQSPTHLIKTRGQQVTLRCSSQSGHNTVSWYQQALGQGPQFIFQYYREEENGRGNFPPRFSGLQFPNYSSELNVNALELDDSALYLCASSLEGAGGAASPLHFGNGTRLTVT.

V and J are TRBV5-4 and TRBJ2-2; the match to TRBD2 covers 9 bases. V dropped 4 bases and J dropped 1; count of bases not matched to a gene: 8. The CDR3 length is 17 residues. Germline values: CDR1 SGHNT, CDR2 YYREEE (reference sequence). The DNA for the CDR3 is TGTGCCAGCAGCCCTACCTTGACTAGCGGGAACACCGGGGAGCTGTTTTTT. Amino acids: CASSPTLTSGNTGELFF.

This chain uses TRBV13 with TRBJ1-2, with 8 nucleotides matching TRBD1. Germline lookup yields CDR1 PRHDT and CDR2 FYEKMQ (reference sequence). The J segment lost 2 bases and the V segment lost 5 bases, leaving 7 bases of the junction unmatched. This CDR3 has 15 amino acids. The CDR3: CASSIQGGRNYGYTF. CDR3 DNA: TGTGCCAGCAGCATACAGGGGGGCAGGAACTATGGCTACACCTTC.

The chain carries TRBV30 and TRBJ1-5; weak D call: TRBD1 (5 bases). The CDR3 spans 13 residues. Germline CDR1 reads GTSNPN; CDR2 reads SVGIG (reference sequence). Trimming pared 3 bases from V and 6 bases from J, leaving 12 bases between. The CDR3 reads CAWRVREGQPQHF. The CDR3 DNA follows: TGTGCCTGGAGGGTCAGGGAAGGTCAGCCCCAGCATTTT.

This clone was seen many times. The rearrangement links TRBV6-1 to TRBJ1-6; D may be TRBD1 (5 bases). The CDR3 totals 15 residues. V lost 1 base and J lost 10, with 14 bases in between. Germline V gives CDR1 MNHNS, CDR2 SASEGT. The CDR3 DNA follows: TGTGCCAGCAGTGAAGTGGGGGGATCGGGCTCACCCCTCCACTTT. It translates to CASSEVGGSGSPLHF.

The chain recombines TRBV5-6 with TRBJ2-5; 10 positions agree with TRBD2. The junction had 5 bases not matched to a gene; V was cut back by 2 bases and J by 4 bases. The CDR3 covers 15 residues. Germline V lookup: CDR1 SGHDT, CDR2 YYEEEE. For the CDR3, the DNA is TGTGCCAGCAGCTTAGATAGCGGGGGGCGAGAGACCCAGTACTTC. Translated: CASSLDSGGRETQYF.

The DNA for the CDR3 is TGTGCCAGCAGCTTCGGACAGGGGCGCAATCAGCCCCAGCATTTT. As protein: CASSFGQGRNQPQHF. The V gene is TRBV5-6, the J gene TRBJ1-5, with 9 bases that match TRBD1. The V segment lost 2 bases and the J segment 2 bases; nucleotides outside the gene matches: 2. Germline V CDR1 and CDR2: SGHDT, YYEEEE. The CDR3 length is 15 residues. Complete variable domain (other parts from reference TRBV5-6 and TRBJ1-5): DAGVTQSPTHLIKTRGQQVTLRCSPKSGHDTVSWYQQALGQGPQFIFQYYEEEERQRGNFPDRFSGHQFPNYSSELNVNALLLGDSALYLCASSFGQGRNQPQHFGDGTRLSIL.

The CDR3 nucleotides are TGTGCCAGCTCCAGAGGGGACAGGGGGCTAGAGACCCAGTACTTC. Protein sequence: CASSRGDRGLETQYF. The chain links TRBV2 to TRBJ2-5; 12 nucleotides agree with TRBD1. The length of the CDR3 is 15 residues. CDR1 and CDR2 from the germline V gene are SNHLY and FYNNEI. With 8 bases clipped from V and 4 bases from J, the junction kept 8 bases outside the gene matches. Supplemented by reference TRBV2 and TRBJ2-5, the full variable domain reads EPEVTQTPSHQVTQMGQEVILRCVPISNHLYFYWYRQILGQKVEFLVSFYNNEISEKSEIFDDQFSVERPDGSNFTLKIRSTKLEDSAMYFCASSRGDRGLETQYFGPGTRLLVL.